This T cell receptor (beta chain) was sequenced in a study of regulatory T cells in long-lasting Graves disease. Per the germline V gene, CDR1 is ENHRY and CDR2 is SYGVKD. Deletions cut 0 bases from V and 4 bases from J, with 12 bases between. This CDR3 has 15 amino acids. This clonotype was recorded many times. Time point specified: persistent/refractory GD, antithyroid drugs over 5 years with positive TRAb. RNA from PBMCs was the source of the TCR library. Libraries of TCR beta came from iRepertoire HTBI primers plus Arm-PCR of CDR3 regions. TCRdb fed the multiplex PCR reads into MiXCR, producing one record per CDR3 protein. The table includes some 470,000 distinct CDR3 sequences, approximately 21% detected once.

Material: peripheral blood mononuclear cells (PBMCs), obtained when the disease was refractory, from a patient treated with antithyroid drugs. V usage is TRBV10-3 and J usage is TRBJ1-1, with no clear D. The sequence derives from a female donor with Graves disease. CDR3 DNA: TGTGCCATCAGTGAGTCGGTGGGAGAGACCACTGAAGCTTTCTTT. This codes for CAISESVGETTEAFF.